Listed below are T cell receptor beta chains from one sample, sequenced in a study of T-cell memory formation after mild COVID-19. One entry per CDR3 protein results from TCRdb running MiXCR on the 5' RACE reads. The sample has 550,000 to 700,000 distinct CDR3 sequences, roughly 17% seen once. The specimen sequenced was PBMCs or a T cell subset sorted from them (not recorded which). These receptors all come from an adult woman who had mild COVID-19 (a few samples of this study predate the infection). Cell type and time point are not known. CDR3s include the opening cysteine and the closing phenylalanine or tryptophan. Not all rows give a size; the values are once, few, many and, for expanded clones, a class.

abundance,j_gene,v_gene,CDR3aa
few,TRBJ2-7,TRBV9,CASSVTDLEMAYEQYF
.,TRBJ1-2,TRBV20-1,CSAARSDRPLLYGYTF
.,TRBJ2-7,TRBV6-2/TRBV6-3,CASHDRVYEQYF
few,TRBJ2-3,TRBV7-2,CASTGGILSTDTQYF
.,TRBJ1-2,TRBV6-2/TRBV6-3,CASSYSSGLYGYTF
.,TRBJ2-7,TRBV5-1,CASSVGYRGGKYEQYF
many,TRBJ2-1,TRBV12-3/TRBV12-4,CASSRRTSGRVNSYNEQFF
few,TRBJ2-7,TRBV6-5,CASSYSTTGGFHEQYF
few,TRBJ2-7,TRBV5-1,CASSPANGGIYEQYF
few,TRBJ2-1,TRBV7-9,CASSQKEGGTYNEQFF
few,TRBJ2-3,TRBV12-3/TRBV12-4,CASSPTDWQRERTDTQYF
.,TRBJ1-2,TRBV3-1,CASSQGTPYGYTF
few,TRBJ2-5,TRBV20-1,CSATGLQETQYF
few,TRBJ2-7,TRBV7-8,CASSAMDRPPYEQYF
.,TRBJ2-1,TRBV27,CASSLSGGGAGNEQFF
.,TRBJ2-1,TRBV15,CATSTGRGSYNEQFF
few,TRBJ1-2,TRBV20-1,CSATSTRGYTF
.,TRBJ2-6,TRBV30,CAWDSSGANVLTF
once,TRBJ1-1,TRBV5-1,CASSLGQGTSTEAFF
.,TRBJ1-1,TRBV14,CASSQAPTPNTEAFF
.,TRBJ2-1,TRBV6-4,CASSDPHNEQFF
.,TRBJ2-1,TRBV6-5,CASSRDRDRYNEQFF
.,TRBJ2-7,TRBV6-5,CASSYDSSTYEQYF
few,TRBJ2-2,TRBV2,CASSLPGQGTTGELFF
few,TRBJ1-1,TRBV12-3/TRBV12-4,CASSSWTGNTEAFF
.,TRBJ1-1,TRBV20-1,CSASPGTGGEAFF
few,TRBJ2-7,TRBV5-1,CASSLGHTSSYEQYF
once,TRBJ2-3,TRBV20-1,CSARVGSGSGTDPQYF